This T cell receptor (beta chain) was recorded in a study of cytomegalovirus exposure and HLA in healthy donors (dated 2017 in TCRdb). Background for the entire study: An earlier analysis of some 600 of the donors reported 276 Gb of sequence data and 95 million to 120 million unique TCR beta sequences obtained from about 179 million T cells. The T cell repertoires of 700 or so subjects were profiled by immunosequencing and related to cytomegalovirus serostatus. The study was designed to test whether signatures of past pathogen exposure could be identified by cataloging public T cell receptors. Because of strong linkage in the cohort, a few DR-DQ haplotypes were treated as single units for association and clustering. Both class I and class II loci were covered by HLA typing, at four-digit resolution. All discovery cohort repertoires had been generated using a single sequencing platform. About 320 gigabases of sequencing data and 80 million or so unique TCR sequences were included in an early release covering around 650 HLA-typed donors. The later analysis used no new phenotypic data to find candidate immune exposures, relying instead on TCR beta sequences and their occurrence across donors. High-throughput TCR immunosequencing, statistical association of individual TCRs with disease status, and machine learning were combined to predict cytomegalovirus infection status. Among around 400 genotyped donors of the cohort, an average of approximately 250,000 unique TCR beta nucleotide sequences were sequenced per donor, 15% to 20% of them non-productive. Typing coverage varied by locus: roughly 620-640 donors for A, B, C, DRB1 and DQB1; 500 to 550 for DQA1; some 610 for DPA1; under 490 for DPB1. A later analysis re-analyzed previously published TCR beta repertoires from 650 to 800 donors and added high-resolution HLA genotyping to study TCR occurrence patterns. A later genetic analysis took genome-wide SNP genotypes for about 55% of the roughly 670 donors and used that subset as a discovery cohort. Donor age, sex, ethnicity and CMV serostatus were compiled together with the repertoire data. An earlier analysis of 587 of the donors used high-throughput TCR beta sequencing to judge whether each TCR beta V gene segment behaved as functional or pseudogenic. Of the 300 to 500 genotyped donors, approximately 81% were placed in the genetic ancestry cluster associated with self-reported Caucasian donors. In addition to the first cohort of approximately 670 subjects, a separate validation cohort of 100 to 150 different subjects was used.

Libraries came from the immunoSEQ multiplex PCR assay. For the multiplex PCR, a mixture combining 60 forward primers for TCR Vbeta segments and 13 reverse primers for TCR Jbeta segments was used. Amplification of the CDR3 region of rearranged TCR beta genes was performed with a multiplex PCR assay on genomic DNA. On the Illumina HiSeq System, the amplified TCR beta libraries were sequenced as 87-base-pair reads. The study's processing was this. A later analysis tallied tens of millions of unique TCR beta chains across the 600 to 700 repertoires, and approximately 9.9 million of those chains were shared by two or more donors. A nearest-neighbor algorithm error-corrected the raw reads and collapsed the reads into unique sequences, merging closely related sequences to remove PCR and sequencing errors. CDR3 sequences were aligned to IMGT reference sequences to assign V, D and J gene segments. For a sequence to be retained, a match of at least six nucleotides was required to both a V gene segment and a J gene segment. Rearrangements were called productive when the CDR3 lacked stop codons and stayed in frame with V and J; all others were non-productive. CDR3 was defined by IMGT convention, running from the second conserved V-encoded cysteine to the conserved J-encoded phenylalanine. The earlier analysis of 587 of the donors excluded any sequence lacking an unambiguous match to a single V gene segment. An earlier analysis of a few hundred of the donors called V segments functional above 56.7% productive rearrangements and segregating when the between-donor standard deviation exceeded 5%. A statistical classification framework was built to diagnose cytomegalovirus status from the catalog of TCR beta chain sequences. V and J gene assignment, in a later analysis, came from comparing TCR nucleotide sequences with IMGT/GENE-DB human TR gene sequences. A later analysis assigned CDR3 sequences and most-parsimonious VDJ recombination scenarios with the TCRdist pipeline. In a later analysis, each TCR beta chain was defined by its CDR3 amino acid sequence together with its V-gene family, and reads lacking a unique V-gene family were excluded. In a later analysis, a few hundred highly shared, low-generation-probability nucleotide sequences were removed to address suspected cross-contamination and a sequencing artifact. A later analysis calculated a clonal expansion index for each public chain from normalized within-repertoire ranks of inferred template counts. In a later analysis, generation probabilities were computed with a VDJ recombination model fitted to out-of-frame rearrangements, and the resulting probabilities were checked against IGoR. Hypergeometric tests were used in a later analysis to score TCR-TCR, TCR-HLA and TCR-CMV co-occurrence, with a repertoire-size bias correction applied to the TCR pairs. A later analysis estimated false discovery rates by permuting HLA or CMV assignments 20 times. A later analysis grouped co-occurring TCRs with DBSCAN, adding TCRdist sequence similarity when clustering within HLA-allele-positive subsets. Co-occurrence clustering excluded repertoires with fewer than 30,000 or more than 120,000 public chains, plus five with anomalous nucleotide sharing. Imported from immuneACCESS, the table was reduced by TCRdb to in-frame sequences with V and J called. These copies leave out some clones; in studies compared against another copy, an unresolved V gene accounts for under half, and the cause of the remainder is not known. The D gene and trimming were derived from the DNA, and the V and J assignments and clone size from that table. Here the sample has approximately 150,000 clones; around 80% occur a single time. The ten largest account for about 3.4% of the sample.

As to this clone: Its antigen remains undetermined. Base qualities are missing; no much larger clone stands one base away.

The cohort consisted of 666 healthy bone marrow donors. Cohort members were all nominally healthy when sampled, although unrecorded immune exposures were likely present. The donor was CMV seropositive and was included in the group of 250 to 350 seropositive cohort members. Every donor gave a peripheral blood sample, and the peripheral blood mononuclear cells from that sample were used for TCR beta sequencing. Genomic DNA was extracted from the blood cell samples with the Qiagen DNeasy Blood Extraction Kit. What the authors observed across the whole study: In vitro tests confirmed that a few of the cytomegalovirus-associated TCR beta chains recognize cytomegalovirus antigens. Because HLA typing was unavailable for some donors at each locus, only the typed subset was used in association tests. Assigning TCR associations to individual alleles was difficult when HLA alleles, especially DR and DQ, strongly co-occurred. Sequencing depth was assumed to be roughly uniform across donors in the presence/absence analyses, though that assumption may not hold. In an earlier analysis of 587 of the donors, most TCR beta V segments appeared in productive rearrangements about 87% or about 30% of the time, broadly matching IMGT annotations. CMV serostatus was the only immune exposure information available for the cohort. According to a later analysis, TCR association rates differed among HLA loci, with DRB1 alleles showing the most associated TCRs and HLA-C alleles showing the fewest. The authors suggested that the approach could potentially be generalized to other disease states and immunological phenotypes. Because the 87-base-pair reads could not distinguish some IMGT-functional V segments, including TRBV6-2 and TRBV6-3, those segments were excluded. A later analysis found that most CMV-associated TCR beta chains appeared HLA-restricted, with HLA associations seemingly driven largely by CMV exposure. Several of the top co-occurrence clusters appeared to be linked to parvovirus B19, influenza, CMV and Epstein-Barr virus, according to a later analysis. The classifier was reported to diagnose cytomegalovirus status with high specificity and sensitivity in both the original and validation cohorts. This cohort had only TCR beta chains sequenced, and the lack of alpha or paired-chain data limited which features could be detected. An association between a missense DCLRE1C variant and V-gene and J-gene trimming of TCR beta chains was found in a later genetic analysis and replicated in an independent cohort. In a later analysis, HLA-associated TCR beta chains showed more clonal expansion and lower generation probabilities than non-associated chains that were equally common. A total of around 150 TCR beta chains were listed by the study as associated with cytomegalovirus. According to a later genetic analysis, donors in an Asian-associated ancestry cluster had fewer N-insertions in productive TCRs than the approximately 610-donor mean. Because counts were too low, roughly 16 rarely observed V segments, including chromosome 9 orphons, were left out of the earlier analysis of 587 of the donors. Specific HLA alleles were associated with 16,951 TCR beta sequences at a false discovery rate of 0.05 in a later analysis. A group of highly shared sequence variants was considered likely to be a technical artifact of the sequencing pipeline. Most TCR sequences were observed very rarely across donors, whereas some public TCRs were present in many individuals. A further reported finding was that TCR beta sequences accurately predicted the HLA-A and HLA-B alleles for most subjects in the first cohort. Linkage disequilibrium might explain the correlated functional status among segregating V segments, but an unknown experimental factor could not be ruled out.

CDR1 and CDR2 (SGHNT, YYREEE) derive from the germline V gene (reference sequence). Measured from the cysteine to the phenylalanine, the CDR3 is 14 residues long. The kept DNA is CDR3 alone, 42 bases in frame from the first base. Trimmed from V: 6 bases; trimmed from J: 10 bases; junction bases lacking a gene match: 10. The receptor was isolated from a man younger than 35 in good health and CMV-seropositive. Sequencing was done on a sample of PBMCs. Recombination connected TRBV5-4 to TRBJ2-1; 10 middle bases align to TRBD2. The CDR3 has the sequence CASTGPGLALEQFF. The DNA sequence is as follows: TGTGCCAGCACCGGGCCGGGACTAGCGTTAGAGCAGTTCTTC. With the rest looked up from the reference TRBV5-4 and TRBJ2-1 genes rather than sequenced, the full variable domain is ETGVTQSPTHLIKTRGQQVTLRCSSQSGHNTVSWYQQALGQGPQFIFQYYREEENGRGNFPPRFSGLQFPNYSSELNVNALELDDSALYLCASTGPGLALEQFFGPGTRLTVL.